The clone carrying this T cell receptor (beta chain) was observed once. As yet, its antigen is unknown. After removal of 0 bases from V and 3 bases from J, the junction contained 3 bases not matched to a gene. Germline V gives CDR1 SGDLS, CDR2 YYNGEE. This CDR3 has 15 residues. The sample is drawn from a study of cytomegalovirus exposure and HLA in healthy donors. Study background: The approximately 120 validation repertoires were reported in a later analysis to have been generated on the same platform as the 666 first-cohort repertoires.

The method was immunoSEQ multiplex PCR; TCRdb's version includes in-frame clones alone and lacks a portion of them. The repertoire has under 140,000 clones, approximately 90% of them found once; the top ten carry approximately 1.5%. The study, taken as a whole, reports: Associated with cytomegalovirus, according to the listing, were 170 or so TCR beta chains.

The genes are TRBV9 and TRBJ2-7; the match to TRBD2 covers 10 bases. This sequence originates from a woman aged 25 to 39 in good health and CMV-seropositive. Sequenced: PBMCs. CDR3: CASSVGASGGYEQYF. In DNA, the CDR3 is TGTGCCAGCAGCGTAGGGGCTAGCGGGGGCTACGAGCAGTACTTC.